Described below is a single T cell receptor (beta chain) sequence and its context. It was autoimmune disease history or systemic immunosuppression that excluded patients. The germline V gene encodes CDR1 MNHEY and CDR2 SMNVEV (reference sequence). Trimming shortened V by 3 bases and J by 14 bases, and 18 bases separated the two germline ends. The CDR3 is 13 amino acids. Measured with immunoSEQ multiplex PCR; TCRdb has only the in-frame clones, and not every one. The sample yields 60,000 to 65,000 clones, about 82% seen once. The data derive from a study of OX40 agonist ivuxolimab in advanced cancers. About the research overall: Patients took ivuxolimab, an agonistic anti-OX40 (CD134) antibody. Of mixed ages from roughly 23 to 80 and averaging 60 years, the group was roughly 83% male. Earlier treatment with anti-PD-1, anti-PD-L1 or anti-CTLA-4 was permitted, and 30% to 40% had received some.

The sample consisted of CD4+ or CD8+ T cells sorted from blood, taken in a trial of the OX40 agonist ivuxolimab. The genes are TRBV27 and TRBJ2-3; possible D gene TRBD1, 5 bases. This receptor was obtained from an adult with an advanced solid tumor such as melanoma, head and neck, liver or kidney cancer. CDR3 in amino acids: CASSFCTQGLGYF. CDR3 nucleotide sequence: TGTGCCAGCAGTTTTTGTACCCAGGGATTGGGGTATTTT.